These 22 T cell receptor beta chains were all obtained from the same sample, sequenced in a study of OX40 agonist ivuxolimab in advanced cancers. Libraries were prepared by immunoSEQ multiplex PCR; TCRdb keeps only in-frame clonotypes and omits some of them. The repertoire holds more than 20,000 clones, with approximately 90% as singletons. This specimen consisted of CD4+ or CD8+ T cells sorted from blood, obtained in a trial of the OX40 agonist ivuxolimab. The receptors were sampled from an adult with an advanced solid tumor such as melanoma, head and neck, liver or kidney cancer.

This sequence joins TRBV7-9 and TRBJ1-5; D is unclear. The CDR3 loop spans 12 amino acids. Per the germline V gene, CDR1 is SEHNR and CDR2 is FQNEAQ (reference sequence). Deletions cut 1 base from V and 7 bases from J, with 5 bases between. CDR3 protein: CASSLEEQPQHF. The CDR3 DNA follows: TGTGCCAGCAGCTTAGAAGAACAGCCCCAGCATTTT.

The J gene is TRBJ1-1, the V gene TRBV11-2; D possibly corresponds to TRBD1 (5 bases). V lost 6 bases to trimming and J lost 1 base, with 15 bases between them. The length of the CDR3 is 15 residues. CDR1 and CDR2 from the germline V gene are SGHAT and FQNNGV. This CDR3 reads CASRGVRTRNTEAFF. CDR3 nucleotides: TGTGCCAGCAGGGGGGTTAGGACACGGAACACTGAAGCTTTCTTT.

The chain carries TRBV9 and TRBJ1-5; D gene uncertain. The CDR3 loop spans 14 amino acids. V was trimmed by 0 bases and J by 0 bases, leaving 4 bases between them. Germline V gene sequence: CDR1 SGDLS, CDR2 YYNGEE. DNA for the CDR3: TGTGCCAGCAGCGTAGAGGGTAGCAATCAGCCCCAGCATTTT. Its protein product is CASSVEGSNQPQHF.

The chain has TRBV7-9 and TRBJ2-2, with D perhaps given as TRBD1 or TRBD2 (5 bases each). The CDR3 has 15 residues. The ends were cut back, 8 bases at V and 1 base at J, with 14 bases in the middle. CDR1 is SEHNR and CDR2 is FQNEAQ in the germline V gene (reference sequence). CDR3 protein: CASVPGPLNTGELFF. The CDR3 nucleotides read TGTGCCAGCGTCCCGGGGCCGTTGAACACCGGGGAGCTGTTTTTT.

This rearrangement joins TRBV19 to TRBJ1-1; TRBD1 matches 8 bases. CDR1 is LNHDA and CDR2 is SQIVND in the germline V gene (reference sequence). CDR3 size: 15 residues. Unmatched junction bases numbered 4, after V lost 3 bases and J lost 1 base. This CDR3 reads CASSIPDRANTEAFF. In DNA form, the CDR3 reads TGTGCCAGTAGTATCCCGGACAGGGCGAACACTGAAGCTTTCTTT. Using reference TRBV19 and TRBJ1-1 for the parts outside the CDR3, the full variable domain is DGGITQSPKYLFRKEGQNVTLSCEQNLNHDAMYWYRQDPGQGLRLIYYSQIVNDFQKGDIAEGYSVSREKKESFPLTVTSAQKNPTAFYLCASSIPDRANTEAFFGQGTRLTVV.

The rearrangement uses TRBV9 and TRBJ1-4; 10 bases fit TRBD1. V was pared by 4 bases and J by 5 bases, with 2 bases of the junction left unmatched. The germline CDR1 and CDR2 sequences are SGDLS and YYNGEE. The CDR3 has 14 amino acids. Here the CDR3 reads CASSTTGGNEKLFF. In DNA, the CDR3 is TGTGCCAGCAGCACGACAGGGGGCAATGAAAAACTGTTTTTT.

The V and J genes are TRBV9 and TRBJ2-2, with D hard to call. Trimming stripped 3 bases from V and 6 bases from J, with 15 bases between. CDR3 length: 15 residues. Germline V lookup: CDR1 SGDLS, CDR2 YYNGEE. CDR3 amino acids: CASSGYSPVPGELFF. The CDR3 region has the DNA TGTGCCAGCAGCGGTTACAGCCCTGTACCCGGGGAGCTGTTTTTT.

The chain is built from TRBV5-6 and TRBJ1-2; 11 nucleotides agree with TRBD1. The V segment lost 6 bases and the J segment 7 bases; nucleotides outside the gene matches: 8. This CDR3 has 14 amino acids. CDR1 is SGHDT and CDR2 is YYEEEE in the germline V gene. CDR3 DNA: TGTGCCAGCACCTGGACAGGGGGCTCCTTTGGCTACACCTTC. This sequence encodes CASTWTGGSFGYTF.

The gene calls are TRBV6-6 and TRBJ2-3, with D perhaps matching TRBD2 (5 bases). Trimming shortened V by 6 bases and J by 6 bases, and 13 bases separated the two germline ends. Per the germline V gene, CDR1 is MNHNY and CDR2 is SVGAGI (reference sequence). This CDR3 comprises 13 residues. CDR3 in amino acids: CASSSTSSDTQYF. Written as DNA, the CDR3 is TGTGCCAGCAGCTCAACTAGTTCCGATACGCAGTATTTT.

V gene TRBV6-6 combines with J gene TRBJ2-7; D unresolved. This CDR3 spans 14 amino acids. CDR1 and CDR2 (germline): MNHNY, SVGAGI (reference sequence). V was pared by 3 bases and J by 2 bases, with 11 bases between. CDR3 sequence: CASSYIGGPYEQYF. CDR3 DNA: TGTGCCAGCAGTTATATTGGCGGCCCCTACGAGCAGTACTTC.

The chain employs TRBV29-1 and TRBJ1-1; D ambiguous. V shed 4 bases and J shed 1 base, with 4 bases lying between them. The CDR3 is made up of 11 amino acids. Germline V gene data show CDR1 as SQVTM and CDR2 as ANQGSEA. CDR3 sequence reads: CSVGRNTEAFF. The CDR3 DNA reads as TGCAGCGTTGGGAGGAACACTGAAGCTTTCTTT. The entire variable domain, with the rest obtained from reference TRBV29-1 and TRBJ1-1, is as follows: SAVISQKPSRDICQRGTSLTIQCQVDSQVTMMFWYRQQPGQSLTLIATANQGSEATYESGFVIDKFPISRPNLTFSTLTVSNMSPEDSSIYLCSVGRNTEAFFGQGTRLTVV.

The rearrangement uses TRBV19 and TRBJ2-6; D remains unclear. Trimming removed 7 bases from V and 2 bases from J, with 18 bases in between. The V gene's germline CDR1 is LNHDA and CDR2 SQIVND (reference sequence). The CDR3 length is 17 residues. CDR3 sequence: CASTMKRRLTGANVLTF. CDR3 coding DNA: TGTGCCAGTACCATGAAGAGGCGGCTAACTGGGGCCAACGTCCTGACTTTC.

This chain joins TRBV6-1 and TRBJ1-2; D call uncertain. The CDR3 has 14 residues. Germline CDR1 reads MNHNS; CDR2 reads SASEGT. Trimming stripped 10 bases from V and 0 bases from J, with 15 bases between. The CDR3 loop is CATPRARPNYGYTF. The CDR3 DNA reads TGTGCCACCCCACGGGCAAGGCCTAACTATGGCTACACCTTC.

The chain is built from TRBV29-1 and TRBJ2-3; 11 bases map to TRBD2. The ends lost 3 bases at V and 6 bases at J; junction bases unmatched: 8. Germline CDR1 reads SQVTM; CDR2 reads ANQGSEA. The CDR3 totals 15 residues. The CDR3 protein is CSVEQRLAGLDTQYF. The CDR3 DNA reads as TGCAGCGTTGAGCAGAGACTAGCGGGACTCGATACGCAGTATTTT.

This chain links TRBV9 with TRBJ2-7; possible D gene TRBD1, 6 bases. CDR3 length: 15 residues. Trimming pared 4 bases from V and 0 bases from J, leaving 14 bases between. Germline V CDR1 and CDR2: SGDLS, YYNGEE. This CDR3 reads CASSPGAGSSYEQYF. CDR3 nucleotide sequence: TGTGCCAGCAGCCCAGGGGCAGGGAGCTCCTACGAGCAGTACTTC.

This CDR3 is CASSNAEGFLEQYF. The CDR3 region has the DNA TGTGCCAGCAGTAACGCGGAGGGCTTCCTCGAGCAGTACTTC. The genes are TRBV27 and TRBJ2-7, with D maybe TRBD2 (6 bases). The CDR3 sequence is 14 residues long. The germline V gene has CDR1 MNHEY and CDR2 SMNVEV (reference sequence). V was trimmed by 5 bases and J by 6 bases, leaving 17 bases between them.

Only one count was recorded for this clone. This chain joins TRBV5-4 and TRBJ2-7, with TRBD2 identical over 7 bases. Germline CDR1 SGHNT, CDR2 YYREEE (reference sequence). The CDR3 loop spans 17 amino acids. The V segment lost 2 bases and the J segment 1 base; nucleotides outside the gene matches: 12. The CDR3: CASSFGKERGYSYEQYF. CDR3 nucleotides: TGTGCCAGCAGCTTTGGGAAGGAGCGGGGCTATTCCTACGAGCAGTACTTC.

This clone was seen just once. V gene TRBV5-1 combines with J gene TRBJ1-1; D possibly corresponds to TRBD1 (5 bases). Germline CDR1 and CDR2: SGHRS and YFSETQ. Between the trimmed V and J ends, which lost 7 bases and 8 bases, there was a span of 18 bases. The CDR3 is 13 residues long. The CDR3 is CASVGGGLSEAFF. The CDR3 region has the DNA TGCGCCAGCGTCGGGGGAGGTTTGTCGGAAGCTTTCTTT.

The chain is built from TRBV4-3 and TRBJ2-7, with D possibly TRBD1 on 6 matching bases. The V end was cut by 1 base, the J end by 4 bases, with 14 bases between. Germline CDR1 reads LGHNA; CDR2 reads YSLEER. The CDR3 is 15 amino acids. The CDR3 nucleotides are TGCGCCAGCAGCCAAGGGTTTGAGGGGGTGTACGAGCAGTACTTC. This gives the protein CASSQGFEGVYEQYF.

The J gene is TRBJ2-7, the V gene TRBV27; no reliable D call. This CDR3 spans 16 amino acids. The V gene lost 5 bases and the J gene lost 4 bases, with 21 bases spanning the gap. Germline V gene sequence: CDR1 MNHEY, CDR2 SMNVEV (reference sequence). CDR3 bases: TGTGCCAGCAGTCCATCGCTTAGCTACAGTCCTTACGAGCAGTACTTC. The encoded protein is CASSPSLSYSPYEQYF.

This chain links TRBV7-9 with TRBJ2-1, with a weak D call TRBD2 (5 bases). Trimming cost V 5 bases and J 6 bases, with 14 bases left between them. Germline CDR1 SEHNR, CDR2 FQNEAQ (reference sequence). The CDR3 is 14 residues long. Written as DNA, the CDR3 is TGTGCCAGCAGCCCCCGGGGAGTGGGCAATGAGCAGTTCTTC. Translating it yields CASSPRGVGNEQFF.

Details on this clone: Compared with germline, one end of the junction differs, possibly owing to a read error. This chain connects TRBV7-3 to TRBJ1-6; a weak D match, TRBD1 (5 bases). The CDR3 runs 15 residues. Germline lookup yields CDR1 SGHTA and CDR2 FQGTGA. CDR3 sequence reads: CASSLTGDYNSPLHF. The CDR3 coding sequence is TGTGCCAGCAGCCTAACGGGGGACTATAATTCACCCCTCCACTTT.